This T cell receptor beta chain is from a study of cytomegalovirus exposure and HLA in healthy donors. Points from the study as a whole: With later analysis, a missense DCLRE1C variant became linked to TCR beta V- and J-gene trimming. 15,000 to 20,000 TCR beta sequences were associated with HLA alleles at 0.05 false discovery rate in a later analysis. CMV antigen specificity of three CMV-associated chains was confirmed in vitro.

PCR primers comprised 60 Vbeta and 13 Jbeta primers. Per the original methods: It was a later analysis that counted roughly 79 million unique TCR beta chains, of which roughly 11 million were shared. Libraries were prepared by immunoSEQ multiplex PCR; TCRdb keeps only in-frame clonotypes and omits some of them. Clone size and V and J calls were adopted from that table, with D and trimming inferred from the DNA. This table holds around 150,000 clones. In regard to this clone: Its specificity is not known.

The sample comprised PBMCs. This TCR came from a man aged 35-49 years in good health and CMV-seronegative.

CDR3 residues: CASSLMGQYNQPQHF. Written as DNA, the CDR3 is TGTGCCAGCAGCTTAATGGGACAGTACAATCAGCCCCAGCATTTT. The chain combines TRBV7-2 with TRBJ1-5, with TRBD1 identical over 7 bases. V dropped 2 bases and J dropped 3; count of bases not matched to a gene: 4. CDR1 is SGHTA and CDR2 is FQGNSA in the germline V gene. The CDR3 consists of 15 residues.